This T cell receptor (beta chain) originates from a study of Graves' ophthalmopathy and Graves' hyperthyroidism. Study-level background: No treatment had been given when peripheral blood was collected at initial diagnosis.

Notes on this clonotype: A read error may explain this, as a much larger clone is one base away.

Diagnoses were established from clinical symptoms, serum thyroxine, TRAb, thyroid ultrasound and orbital computed tomography. RNA served as the template for amplifying TCR beta CDR3 regions. HTBI primers were employed in first-round RT-PCR, then a second-round multiplex PCR followed. TCRdb re-called the multiplex PCR reads through MiXCR, storing one row per CDR3 protein. The sample consists of 500,000 to 800,000 distinct CDR3 sequences, more than 40% of them appearing once. CDR1 is SGHVS and CDR2 is FQNEAQ in the germline V gene. The CDR3 consists of 14 residues. The chain uses TRBV7-8 and TRBJ2-7; 7 bases are a match to TRBD2. The specimen sequenced was peripheral blood. The sequence came from an adult man with Graves' ophthalmopathy. The CDR3 sequence: CASSLAVTSCEQYF. CDR3 nucleotides: TGTGCCAGCAGCCTAGCGGTAACATCCTGCGAGCAGTACTTC. The full variable domain, completed using reference TRBV7-8 and TRBJ2-7, is GAGVSQSPRYKVAKRGQDVALRCDPISGHVSLFWYQQALGQGPEFLTYFQNEAQLDKSGLPSDRFFAERPEGSVSTLKIQRTQQEDSAVYLCASSLAVTSCEQYFGPGTRLTVT.